These T cell receptor beta chains were read from a single sample in a study of persistence of HIV-infected CD4 T cells. The data were produced by immunoSEQ multiplex PCR, yet TCRdb's version contains in-frame clones alone and is incomplete. Of under 40,000 clones detected, roughly 70% appear once; the ten largest clones hold approximately 1.5%. The antigens of these receptors remain unknown. Material: CD4+ T cells sorted from PBMCs after roughly 18-hour stimulation, obtained from a patient who received antiretroviral therapy. The receptors were sampled from an adult man with HIV who was CMV-seropositive. Both conserved end residues are part of each CDR3. The D gene is left open where the match is weak. Clone size is not always given. Where it is, it says once, few, many or a class for expanded clones.

v_call: TRBV5-4; clone_size: .; j_call: TRBJ1-1; d_call: .; cdr3_nt: TGTGCCAGCACGCGGGACGTCTCGAACACTGAAGCTTTCTTT; cdr3_aa: CASTRDVSNTEAFF
v_call: TRBV18; clone_size: .; j_call: TRBJ1-5; d_call: .; cdr3_nt: TGTGCCAGCTCACCGGGGGGTCAGCCCCAGCATTTT; cdr3_aa: CASSPGGQPQHF
v_call: TRBV12-3/TRBV12-4; clone_size: .; j_call: TRBJ1-1; d_call: .; cdr3_nt: TGTGCCAGCAGTTACACGGTCACTGAAGCTTTCTTT; cdr3_aa: CASSYTVTEAFF
v_call: TRBV18; clone_size: few; j_call: TRBJ1-1; d_call: .; cdr3_nt: TGTGCCAGCTCACCAACTCCAGTGAACACTGAAGCTTTCTTT; cdr3_aa: CASSPTPVNTEAFF
v_call: TRBV6-5; clone_size: .; j_call: TRBJ2-1; d_call: TRBD1; cdr3_nt: TGTGCCAGCAGTTACCAGACAGGGAGCTACAATGAGCAGTTCTTC; cdr3_aa: CASSYQTGSYNEQFF
v_call: TRBV3-1/TRBV3-2; clone_size: .; j_call: TRBJ2-7; d_call: .; cdr3_nt: TGTGCCAGCAGCCAAGGAGCCGGCAGGGGAACCTACGAGCAGTACTTC; cdr3_aa: CASSQGAGRGTYEQYF
v_call: TRBV2; clone_size: .; j_call: TRBJ2-1; d_call: .; cdr3_nt: TGTGCCAGCAGTGTTGGGTGGGCCAACAATGAGCAGTTCTTC; cdr3_aa: CASSVGWANNEQFF
v_call: TRBV28; clone_size: few; j_call: TRBJ1-1; d_call: .; cdr3_nt: TGTGCCAGCAGTAAACAGGGAGAGAACACTGAAGCTTTCTTT; cdr3_aa: CASSKQGENTEAFF
v_call: TRBV7-9; clone_size: few; j_call: TRBJ2-6; d_call: .; cdr3_nt: TGTGCCAGCAGCCCAGGGGGGGCGCGCGGGGCCAACGTCCTGACTTTC; cdr3_aa: CASSPGGARGANVLTF
v_call: TRBV19; clone_size: .; j_call: TRBJ2-7; d_call: .; cdr3_nt: TGTGCCAGTAGTATCCAAGGGGGTGCCTACGAGCAGTACTTC; cdr3_aa: CASSIQGGAYEQYF
v_call: TRBV9; clone_size: .; j_call: TRBJ1-2; d_call: .; cdr3_nt: TGTGCCAGCAGCGTAGGAAGCGCCAAGGGCTACACCTTC; cdr3_aa: CASSVGSAKGYTF
v_call: TRBV6-5; clone_size: .; j_call: TRBJ1-5; d_call: .; cdr3_nt: TGTGCCAGCCGTCTTGGCAGGGATTCGAATCAGCCCCAGCATTTT; cdr3_aa: CASRLGRDSNQPQHF
v_call: TRBV19; clone_size: few; j_call: TRBJ2-3; d_call: .; cdr3_nt: TGTGCCAGTAGTAGGCCCGTTCCCACAGATACGCAGTATTTT; cdr3_aa: CASSRPVPTDTQYF
v_call: TRBV24-1; clone_size: few; j_call: TRBJ1-5; d_call: .; cdr3_nt: TGTGCCACCAGTGACCTCGGAGACGGGAGCAATCAGCCCCAGCATTTT; cdr3_aa: CATSDLGDGSNQPQHF
v_call: TRBV18; clone_size: .; j_call: TRBJ2-1; d_call: .; cdr3_nt: TGTGCCAGCTCACCGGGACTCAGCCAATACAATGAGCAGTTCTTC; cdr3_aa: CASSPGLSQYNEQFF